The sequence of this T cell receptor beta chain was determined in a study of CD8 T cells in Susac syndrome. TCR beta sequencing was performed on blood CD8+ and CD4+ T cells. Negative isolation yielded CD8+ and CD4+ T cells; FACS enriched TEMRA cells. The RNA input was 0.5 to 1 ug, and it was reverse transcribed with random hexamers. Amplification of TCR beta CDR3 by immunoSEQ multiplex PCR spanned 54 Vbeta and 13 Jbeta. TCRdb ran MiXCR on the immunoSEQ multiplex PCR reads and lists one entry per CDR3 protein. The data hold some 180,000 distinct CDR3 sequences, with approximately 95% observed a single time. V lost 6 bases, J lost 9 bases, and 15 bases lay in between. The length of the CDR3 is 13 residues. Germline CDR1 is KGHSH and CDR2 is LQKENI.

V usage is TRBV18 and J usage is TRBJ2-1, with D possibly being TRBD2 (5 bases). The receptor was isolated from a human donor in good health. Material: CD4+ T cells from PBMCs. CDR3 DNA: TGTGCCAGCTCGAGGGCGTCTCGGGGTGAGCAGTTCTTC. Translation: CASSRASRGEQFF.